The clone carrying this T cell receptor (beta chain) was seen repeatedly, ten times or more. Its matching antigen is unknown. Inclusion characteristics of ophthalmopathy patients comprised a Clinical Activity Score of at least 3, a NOSPECS grade of at least 4, and duration under 3 months. This sample was included in a study of T cells in Graves' hyperthyroidism and ophthalmopathy. Background on the study: The blood sample was taken at first diagnosis, before treatment began. Whole-study results and caveats: In the analysis, a 13 V-J model separated ophthalmopathy from stable hyperthyroidism. Ophthalmopathy was identified by the model a median approximately 6.9 months ahead of onset.

V was trimmed by 6 bases and J by 2 bases, leaving 17 bases between them. The CDR3 has 14 residues. Germline CDR1 and CDR2: DFQATT and SNEGSKA (reference sequence). Regions amplified from RNA transcripts were the TCR beta CDR3 regions. HTBI primers were employed in a first-round RT-PCR of the TCR CDR3. TCRdb reprocessed the multiplex PCR reads with MiXCR, giving one entry per CDR3 protein. The table shows some 570,000 distinct CDR3 sequences, with 17% occurring only once. The sample taken for sequencing was blood. This chain uses TRBV20-1 with TRBJ2-7; D remains ambiguous. The TCR originated in a woman under 30 with Graves' ophthalmopathy. CDR3 sequence reads: CSAISPYGAYEQYF. CDR3 nucleotides: TGCAGTGCCATCAGTCCATATGGGGCCTACGAGCAGTACTTC.